What follows are 23 T cell receptor beta chains derived from one specimen sequenced in a study of untreated major depressive disorder (dated by TCRdb to 2017 to 2018). Library construction relied on the immunoSEQ multiplex PCR assay. TCRdb re-hosts the immuneACCESS table, in-frame sequences only. Its copies lack some clones; in the studies checked, an unresolved V gene accounts for under half of them, and the cause for the rest is not known. The sample contains 20,000 to 25,000 clones, over 85% of them found a single time. Jointly, the top ten make up approximately 0.47% of the sample. Sequencing used CD4+ T cells from PBMCs. Every receptor here comes from a middle-aged woman in good health.

The genes are TRBV29-1 and TRBJ2-3; D gene unclear. The V end lost 8 bases, the J end lost 0 bases, and 9 bases lay between the germline ends. CDR3 size: 12 residues. CDR1 is SQVTM, CDR2 ANQGSEA, per germline. For the CDR3, the DNA is TGCAGCTCAGGCCATAGCACAGATACGCAGTATTTT. It encodes CSSGHSTDTQYF.

This clone was seen more than once but under ten times. This chain connects TRBV6-1 to TRBJ1-5; 8 bases are shared with TRBD1. Trimming cost V 7 bases and J 5 bases; bases outside gene matches: 10. Germline-derived CDR1 and CDR2 are MNHNS and SASEGT. The CDR3 runs 15 residues. The CDR3 region has the DNA TGTGCCAGCAACCCCTGGACAGGGCTGTATCAGCCCCAGCATTTT. This gives the protein CASNPWTGLYQPQHF.

This chain's CDR3 is CASSYSGQIGYTF. The DNA for the CDR3 is TGTGCCAGCAGTTACTCGGGGCAGATCGGCTACACCTTC. This chain joins TRBV6-5 and TRBJ1-2; TRBD1 is a possible D gene (5 bases). Trimming cost V 0 bases and J 8 bases, with 10 bases left between them. Germline values: CDR1 MNHEY, CDR2 SVGAGI. The CDR3 totals 13 residues.

The V and J genes are TRBV11-2 and TRBJ2-7; unclear D gene. The V gene's germline CDR1 is SGHAT and CDR2 FQNNGV. The CDR3 is 17 residues long. V dropped 5 bases and J dropped 0 bases, with 20 bases sitting between them. The CDR3 DNA is TGTGCCAGCAGCGTCAGTTCGGCTTTTCCTAGCTCCTACGAGCAGTACTTC. It encodes CASSVSSAFPSSYEQYF. Full variable domain (missing parts from reference TRBV11-2 and TRBJ2-7): EAGVAQSPRYKIIEKRQSVAFWCNPISGHATLYWYQQILGQGPKLLIQFQNNGVVDDSQLPKDRFSAERLKGVDSTLKIQPAKLEDSAVYLCASSVSSAFPSSYEQYFGPGTRLTVT.

This clone has only one observation. CDR3 DNA: TGTGCCAGCAGCTCAGCCCCTACGGCACCCCTCCACTTT. It is translated as CASSSAPTAPLHF. The genes are TRBV7-9 and TRBJ1-6; D gene ambiguous. The CDR3 is made up of 13 amino acids. Trimming stripped 4 bases from V and 11 bases from J, with 12 bases between. Germline V gene sequence: CDR1 SEHNR, CDR2 FQNEAQ (reference sequence).

The rearrangement uses TRBV6-5 and TRBJ2-2; D uncertain. V shed 6 bases and J shed 4 bases, with 12 bases lying between them. The germline V gene has CDR1 MNHEY and CDR2 SVGAGI. The length of the CDR3 is 14 residues. CDR3 DNA sequence: TGTGCCAGCAGGACCTCAAGTGCCACCGGGGAGCTGTTTTTT. The encoded protein is CASRTSSATGELFF.

The chain couples TRBV29-1 to TRBJ1-3; weak D call: TRBD1 (5 bases). From germline, CDR1 is SQVTM and CDR2 ANQGSEA. The CDR3 extends over 13 amino acids. V lost 4 bases and J 0 bases, leaving 7 bases between the germline ends. This CDR3 is CSVGQNSGNTIYF. CDR3 coding DNA: TGCAGCGTTGGACAGAACTCTGGAAACACCATATATTTT.

V gene TRBV28 combines with J gene TRBJ2-5; TRBD2 aligns across 7 bases. The V gene's germline CDR1 is MDHEN and CDR2 SYDVKM. Trimming cost V 4 bases and J 0 bases; bases outside gene matches: 14. The CDR3 loop spans 18 amino acids. The CDR3 DNA is TGTGCCAGCAGTTCCGGGGTGAGCGGGACCAGAAACCAAGAGACCCAGTACTTC. Translation gives CASSSGVSGTRNQETQYF.

The V gene is TRBV6-5, the J gene TRBJ1-1; D may be TRBD1 (6 bases). The CDR3 totals 14 residues. V dropped 8 bases and J dropped 0 bases, with 13 bases sitting between them. Germline V gene sequence: CDR1 MNHEY, CDR2 SVGAGI. The CDR3 loop is CASGAGALNTEAFF. The CDR3 DNA follows: TGTGCCAGCGGGGCAGGGGCGCTGAACACTGAAGCTTTCTTT.

The V call is TRBV6-6, the J call TRBJ1-4; TRBD1 might be the D (6 bases). The V and J ends lost 6 bases and 6 bases respectively, with 17 bases between them. There are 15 residues in the CDR3. Germline assignment: CDR1 MNHNY and CDR2 SVGAGI (reference sequence). As DNA, the CDR3 is TGTGCCAGCAGCTACAGGGTCGGCCGGGATGAAAAACTGTTTTTT. Amino acid sequence: CASSYRVGRDEKLFF.

The chain uses TRBV6-5 and TRBJ1-5, with D maybe TRBD1 (5 bases). CDR3 length: 13 residues. Between the trimmed V and J ends, which lost 4 bases and 5 bases, there was a span of 9 bases. Germline V gene lookup returns CDR1 MNHEY and CDR2 SVGAGI. Here the CDR3 DNA reads TGTGCCAGCAGTTCGGCAGGGTATCAGCCCCAGCATTTT. Protein product: CASSSAGYQPQHF.

This chain uses TRBV5-1 with TRBJ2-4; 7 bases line up with TRBD2. The germline V gene has CDR1 SGHRS and CDR2 YFSETQ. The CDR3 runs to 15 residues. V trimming: 4 bases; J trimming: 6 bases; junction bases outside the gene matches: 10. The CDR3 DNA sequence: TGCGCCAGCAGCCCACTAGGTGCTAGCGGAAACATTCAGTACTTC. This codes for CASSPLGASGNIQYF.

This chain connects TRBV13 to TRBJ2-3, with 7 bases matching TRBD2. The CDR3 spans 16 residues. V shed 4 bases, J shed 2 bases, and the junction held 9 bases outside the gene matches. CDR1 PRHDT and CDR2 FYEKMQ come from the germline V gene (reference sequence). The DNA of the CDR3 is TGTGCCAGCAGCTCTACCGGGACTATAGACACAGATACGCAGTATTTT. Residues: CASSSTGTIDTDTQYF.

With regard to this clone: Different DNA sequences within this sample yield the same CDR3. The chain uses TRBV6-6 and TRBJ2-1; D perhaps matches TRBD1 (5 bases). The CDR3 spans 15 residues. With 0 bases removed from V and 4 bases from J, the gap between germline ends came to 10 bases. The germline V gene has CDR1 MNHNY and CDR2 SVGAGI (reference sequence). CDR3 sequence (DNA): TGTGCCAGCAGTTACTCGCAGGGCGGTTACAATGAGCAGTTCTTC. Translated, it gives CASSYSQGGYNEQFF.

The rearrangement links TRBV5-6 to TRBJ2-3; 7 nucleotides agree with TRBD2. V gave up 2 bases and J gave up 2 bases; unmatched junction bases: 8. Germline values: CDR1 SGHDT, CDR2 YYEEEE. This CDR3 is 16 amino acids long. The CDR3 loop is CASSFWVSGDTDTQYF. CDR3 DNA sequence: TGTGCCAGCAGCTTTTGGGTAAGCGGGGACACAGATACGCAGTATTTT.

The CDR3 is CASSLYNEQYF. The CDR3 DNA is TGTGCCAGCAGCCTCTATAACGAGCAGTACTTC. The chain joins TRBV2 to TRBJ2-7; no reliable D call. V lost 6 bases, J lost 5 bases, and 8 bases lay in between. CDR3 length: 11 residues. Germline assignment: CDR1 SNHLY and CDR2 FYNNEI.

The genes are TRBV11-2 and TRBJ2-1; D remains ambiguous. CDR1 is SGHAT and CDR2 is FQNNGV in the germline V gene. The CDR3 is 17 residues long. Trimming cost V 0 bases and J 8 bases, with 20 bases left between them. CDR3 nucleotides: TGTGCCAGCAGCTTAGATCTTATCCCTGGTCTCACGGATGAGCAGTTCTTC. Its translation is CASSLDLIPGLTDEQFF.

The genes are TRBV11-2 and TRBJ1-5; D is perhaps TRBD1 (5 bases). Per germline, CDR1 SGHAT and CDR2 FQNNGV. The CDR3 has 12 amino acids. Trimming pared 5 bases from V and 6 bases from J, leaving 8 bases between. CDR3 nucleotide sequence: TGTGCCAGCAGCCAGGGTGGTCAGCCCCAGCATTTT. It translates to CASSQGGQPQHF.

The gene calls are TRBV7-2 and TRBJ1-5; D is uncertain. The germline CDR1 and CDR2 sequences are SGHTA and FQGNSA. The CDR3 has 15 residues. Trimming removed 5 bases from V and 4 bases from J, with 15 bases in between. The CDR3 is CASSPRWEPNQPQHF. As DNA, the CDR3 is TGTGCCAGCAGCCCAAGGTGGGAACCTAATCAGCCCCAGCATTTT.

The genes are TRBV9 and TRBJ2-3; D unresolved. The CDR3 spans 15 residues. The V gene's germline CDR1 is SGDLS and CDR2 YYNGEE. The V gene lost 0 bases and the J gene lost 1 base, with 9 bases spanning the gap. CDR3 amino acids: CASSVGATRTDTQYF. Written as DNA, the CDR3 is TGTGCCAGCAGCGTAGGGGCAACACGCACAGATACGCAGTATTTT. The full variable domain, in which reference TRBV9 and TRBJ2-3 provide the parts outside the CDR3, is DSGVTQTPKHLITATGQRVTLRCSPRSGDLSVYWYQQSLDQGLQFLIQYYNGEERAKGNILERFSAQQFPDLHSELNLSSLELGDSALYFCASSVGATRTDTQYFGPGTRLTVL.

This sequence joins TRBV4-3 and TRBJ2-7; TRBD1 might be the D (5 bases). V was shortened by 0 bases and J by 4 bases, with 16 bases between the two germline ends. The CDR3 has 16 residues. Germline V lookup: CDR1 LGHNA, CDR2 YSLEER. The CDR3 loop is CASSQDIGAPVYEQYV. The CDR3 coding sequence is TGCGCCAGCAGCCAAGATATTGGGGCGCCGGTATACGAGCAGTACGTC.

V is TRBV10-3 and J is TRBJ2-5, with TRBD2 as a possible D gene (6 bases). Per the germline V gene, CDR1 is ENHRY and CDR2 is SYGVKD. V was trimmed by 6 bases and J by 5 bases, leaving 13 bases between them. CDR3 size: 13 residues. CDR3 DNA sequence: TGTGCCATCAGCCCGGGACTCGACGAGACCCAGTACTTC. Translating it yields CAISPGLDETQYF.

This rearrangement joins TRBV27 to TRBJ1-5, with no clear D. Trimming cost V 0 bases and J 8 bases, with 11 bases left between them. CDR1 and CDR2 from the germline V gene are MNHEY and SMNVEV (reference sequence). CDR3 length: 14 amino acids. This chain's CDR3 is CASSLSRSREPQHF. CDR3 in DNA: TGTGCCAGCAGTTTATCGCGAAGCCGGGAGCCCCAGCATTTT.